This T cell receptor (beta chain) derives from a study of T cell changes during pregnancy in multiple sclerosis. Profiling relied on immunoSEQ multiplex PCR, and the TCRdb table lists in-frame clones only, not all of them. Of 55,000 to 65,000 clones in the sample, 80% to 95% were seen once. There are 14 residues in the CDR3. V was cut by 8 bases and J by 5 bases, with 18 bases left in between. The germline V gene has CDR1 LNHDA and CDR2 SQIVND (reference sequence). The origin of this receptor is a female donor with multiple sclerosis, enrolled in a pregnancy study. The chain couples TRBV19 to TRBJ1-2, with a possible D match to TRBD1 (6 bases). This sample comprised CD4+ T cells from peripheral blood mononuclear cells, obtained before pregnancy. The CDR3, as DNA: TGTGCCAGTTCGAAGGGGGACACGAGTTATGGCTACACCTTC. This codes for CASSKGDTSYGYTF.